This T cell receptor beta chain originates from a study of Graves' ophthalmopathy and Graves' hyperthyroidism. Transcripts of RNA were the source for amplifying TCR beta CDR3 regions. HTBI-primed first-round RT-PCR preceded second-round multiplex PCR. TCRdb re-analysed the multiplex PCR reads in MiXCR, keeping a single row per CDR3 protein. The data show about 660,000 distinct CDR3 sequences, approximately 39% seen once. Clinicians diagnosed using symptoms, serum thyroxine, TRAb, thyroid ultrasound and orbital computed tomography. PBMCs had their origin in fresh peripheral blood (approximately 9.7 ml). This CDR3 has 15 amino acids. Germline V gives CDR1 MNHNY, CDR2 SVGAGI (reference sequence). The V end was cut by 6 bases, the J end by 1 base, with 15 bases between.

The rearrangement uses TRBV6-6 and TRBJ1-1, with D hard to call. The receptor was isolated from an adult man with Graves' ophthalmopathy. The sequencing input was peripheral blood. The CDR3 loop reads CASRNRPHANTEAFF. CDR3 sequence (DNA): TGTGCCAGCAGAAACCGCCCTCACGCGAACACTGAAGCTTTCTTT.